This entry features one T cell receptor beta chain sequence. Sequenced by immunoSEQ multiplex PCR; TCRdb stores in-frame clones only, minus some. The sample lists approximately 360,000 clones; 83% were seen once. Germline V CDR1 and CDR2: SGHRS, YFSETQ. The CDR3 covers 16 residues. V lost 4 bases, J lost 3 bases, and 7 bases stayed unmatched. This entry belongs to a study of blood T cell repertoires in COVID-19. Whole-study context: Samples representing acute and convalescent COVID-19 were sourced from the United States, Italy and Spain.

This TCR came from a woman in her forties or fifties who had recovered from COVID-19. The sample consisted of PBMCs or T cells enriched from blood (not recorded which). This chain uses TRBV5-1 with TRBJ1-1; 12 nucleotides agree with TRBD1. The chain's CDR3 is CASSERDRGPYTEAFF. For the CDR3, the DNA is TGCGCCAGCAGCGAAAGGGACAGGGGGCCGTACACTGAAGCTTTCTTT.